This T cell receptor (beta chain) was documented in a study of blood T cell repertoires in COVID-19. The wider study: Acute and convalescent COVID-19 specimens originated in the United States, Italy and Spain. From T cells, B-cell-depleted T cells, or PBMCs came the material, which was cDNA or gDNA.

Source study methods: Amplifying reference gene primers gave estimates of nucleated cell counts. Data came from immunoSEQ multiplex PCR; TCRdb stores just in-frame clones and leaves some out. V, J and clone size were drawn from that table, and D and trimming were deduced from the DNA. The sample lists 40,000 to 50,000 clones; 70% to 90% were seen once. This CDR3 spans 15 amino acids. V lost 1 base and J lost 5; bases outside the gene matches: 5. Germline loops: CDR1 SEHNR, CDR2 FQNEAQ (reference sequence). The sequencing input was peripheral blood. The receptor comes from a human donor in a cohort sampled during active COVID-19. The donor label of this sample is uncertain. J is TRBJ2-1 and V is TRBV7-9; 7 bases are shared with TRBD1. For the CDR3, the DNA is TGTGCCAGCAGCTTAGGGGACAGAGCCCACAATGAGCAGTTCTTC. It yields the protein CASSLGDRAHNEQFF.